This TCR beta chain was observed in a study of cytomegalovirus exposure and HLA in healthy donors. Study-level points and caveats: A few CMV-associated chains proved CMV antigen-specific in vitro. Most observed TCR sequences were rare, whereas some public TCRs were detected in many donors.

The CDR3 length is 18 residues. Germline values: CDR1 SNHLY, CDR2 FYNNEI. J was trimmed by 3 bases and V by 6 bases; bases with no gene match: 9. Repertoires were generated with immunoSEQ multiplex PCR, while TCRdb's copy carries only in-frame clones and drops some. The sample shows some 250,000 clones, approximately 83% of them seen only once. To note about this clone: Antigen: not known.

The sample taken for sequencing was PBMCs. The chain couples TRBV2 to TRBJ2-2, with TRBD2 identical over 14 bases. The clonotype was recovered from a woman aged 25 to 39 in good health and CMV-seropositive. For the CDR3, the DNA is TGTGCCAGCAGGACCGGGACTAGCGGGAGTTTATACACCGGGGAGCTGTTTTTT. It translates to CASRTGTSGSLYTGELFF.